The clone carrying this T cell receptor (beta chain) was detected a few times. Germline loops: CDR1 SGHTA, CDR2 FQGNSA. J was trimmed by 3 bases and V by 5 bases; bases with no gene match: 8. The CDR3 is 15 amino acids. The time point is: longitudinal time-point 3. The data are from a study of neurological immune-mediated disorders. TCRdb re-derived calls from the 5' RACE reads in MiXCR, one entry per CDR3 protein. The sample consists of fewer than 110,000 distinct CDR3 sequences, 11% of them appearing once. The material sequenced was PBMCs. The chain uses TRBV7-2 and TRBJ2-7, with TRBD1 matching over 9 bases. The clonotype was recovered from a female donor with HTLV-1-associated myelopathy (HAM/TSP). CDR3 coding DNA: TGTGCCAGCAGCCTGGACAGGGGTAATATCTACGAGCAGTACTTC. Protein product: CASSLDRGNIYEQYF.